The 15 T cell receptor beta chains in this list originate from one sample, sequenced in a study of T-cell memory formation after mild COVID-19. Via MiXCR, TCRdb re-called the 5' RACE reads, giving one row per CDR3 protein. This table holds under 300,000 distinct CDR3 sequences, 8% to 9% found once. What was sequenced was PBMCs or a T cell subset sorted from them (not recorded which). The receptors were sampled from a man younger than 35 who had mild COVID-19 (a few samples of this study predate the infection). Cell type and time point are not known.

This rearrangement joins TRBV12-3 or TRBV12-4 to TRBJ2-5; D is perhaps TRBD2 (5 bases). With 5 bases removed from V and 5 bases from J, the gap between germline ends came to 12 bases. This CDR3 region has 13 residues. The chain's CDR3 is CASSPLLGETQYF. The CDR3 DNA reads TGTGCCAGCAGTCCCCTACTAGGGGAGACCCAGTACTTC.

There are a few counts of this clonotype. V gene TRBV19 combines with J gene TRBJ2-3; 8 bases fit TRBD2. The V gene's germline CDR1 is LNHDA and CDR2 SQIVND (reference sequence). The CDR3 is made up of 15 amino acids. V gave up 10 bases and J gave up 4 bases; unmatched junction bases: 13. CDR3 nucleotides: TGTGCCACCACCCTTCGGGCGGGGGGTGCAGATACGCAGTATTTT. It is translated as CATTLRAGGADTQYF.

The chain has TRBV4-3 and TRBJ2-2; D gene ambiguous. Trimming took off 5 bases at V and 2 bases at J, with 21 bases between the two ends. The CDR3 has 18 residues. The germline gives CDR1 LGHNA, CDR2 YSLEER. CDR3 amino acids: CASSWEVTGPINTGELFF. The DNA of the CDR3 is TGCGCCAGCAGCTGGGAAGTTACGGGCCCCATTAACACCGGGGAGCTGTTTTTT.

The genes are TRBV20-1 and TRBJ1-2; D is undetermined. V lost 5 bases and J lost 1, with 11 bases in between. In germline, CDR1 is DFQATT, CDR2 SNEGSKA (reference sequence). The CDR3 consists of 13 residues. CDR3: CSAPGRNNYGYTF. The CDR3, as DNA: TGCAGTGCTCCAGGACGGAATAACTATGGCTACACCTTC.

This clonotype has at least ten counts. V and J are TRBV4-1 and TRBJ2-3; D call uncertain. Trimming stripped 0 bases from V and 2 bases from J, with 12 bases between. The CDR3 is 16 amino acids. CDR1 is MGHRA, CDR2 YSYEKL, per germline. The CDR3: CASSQEGYPSTDTQYF. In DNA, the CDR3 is TGCGCCAGCAGCCAAGAGGGCTATCCTTCCACAGATACGCAGTATTTT.

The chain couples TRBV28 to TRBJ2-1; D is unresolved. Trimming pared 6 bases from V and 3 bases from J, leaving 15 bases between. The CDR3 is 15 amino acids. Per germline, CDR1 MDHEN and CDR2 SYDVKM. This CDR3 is CASSPAVSDYNEQFF. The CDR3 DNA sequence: TGTGCCAGCAGCCCTGCGGTATCGGACTACAATGAGCAGTTCTTC.

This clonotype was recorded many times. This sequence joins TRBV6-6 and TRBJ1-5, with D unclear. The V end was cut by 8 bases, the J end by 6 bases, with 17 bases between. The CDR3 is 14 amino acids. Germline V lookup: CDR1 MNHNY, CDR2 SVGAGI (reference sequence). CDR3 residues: CASFEPAEAQPQHF. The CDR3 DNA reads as TGTGCCAGCTTTGAGCCGGCGGAGGCTCAGCCCCAGCATTTT.

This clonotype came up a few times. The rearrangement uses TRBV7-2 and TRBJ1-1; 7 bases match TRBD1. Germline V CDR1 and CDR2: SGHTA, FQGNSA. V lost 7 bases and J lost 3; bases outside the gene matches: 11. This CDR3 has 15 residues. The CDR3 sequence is CASTIVAGGDTEAFF. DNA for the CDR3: TGTGCCAGCACCATAGTGGCAGGGGGGGACACTGAAGCTTTCTTT.

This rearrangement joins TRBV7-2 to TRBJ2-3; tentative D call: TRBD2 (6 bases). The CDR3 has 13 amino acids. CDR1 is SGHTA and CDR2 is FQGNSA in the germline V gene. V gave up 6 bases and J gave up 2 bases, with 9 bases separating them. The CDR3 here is CASRGEATDTQYF. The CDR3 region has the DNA TGTGCCAGCAGAGGGGAGGCCACAGATACGCAGTATTTT.

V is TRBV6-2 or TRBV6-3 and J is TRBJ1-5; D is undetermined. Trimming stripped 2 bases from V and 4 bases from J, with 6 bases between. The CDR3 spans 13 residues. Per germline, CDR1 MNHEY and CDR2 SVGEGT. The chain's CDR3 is CASSYQGNQPQHF. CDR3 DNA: TGTGCCAGCAGTTACCAAGGGAATCAGCCCCAGCATTTT.

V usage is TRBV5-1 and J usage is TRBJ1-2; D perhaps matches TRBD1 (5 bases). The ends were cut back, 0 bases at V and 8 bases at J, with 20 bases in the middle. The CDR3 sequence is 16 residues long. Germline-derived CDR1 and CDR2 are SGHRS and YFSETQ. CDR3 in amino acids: CASSLEAGWGIGGYTF. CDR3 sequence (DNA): TGCGCCAGCAGCTTGGAAGCTGGTTGGGGGATTGGGGGCTACACCTTC.

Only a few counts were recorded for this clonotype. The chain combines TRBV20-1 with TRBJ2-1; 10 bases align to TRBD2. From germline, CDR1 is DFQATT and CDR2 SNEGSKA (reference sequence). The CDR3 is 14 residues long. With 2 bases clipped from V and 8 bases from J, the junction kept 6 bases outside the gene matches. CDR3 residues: CSARRSGGADEQFF. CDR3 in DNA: TGCAGTGCTAGAAGGAGCGGGGGGGCGGATGAGCAGTTCTTC.

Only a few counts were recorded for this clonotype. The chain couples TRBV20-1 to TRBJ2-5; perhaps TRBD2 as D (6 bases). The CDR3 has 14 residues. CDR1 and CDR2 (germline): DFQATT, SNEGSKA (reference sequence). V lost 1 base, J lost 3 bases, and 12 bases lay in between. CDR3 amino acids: CSARVGGLKETQYF. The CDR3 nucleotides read TGCAGTGCTAGAGTAGGAGGGCTTAAAGAGACCCAGTACTTC.

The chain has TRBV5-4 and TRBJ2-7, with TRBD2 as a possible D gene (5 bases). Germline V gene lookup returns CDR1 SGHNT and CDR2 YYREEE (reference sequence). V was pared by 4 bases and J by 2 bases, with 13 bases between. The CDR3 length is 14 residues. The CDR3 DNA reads TGTGCCAGCAGCCCCGGGGAGTTTGCCTACGAGCAGTACGTC. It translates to CASSPGEFAYEQYV.

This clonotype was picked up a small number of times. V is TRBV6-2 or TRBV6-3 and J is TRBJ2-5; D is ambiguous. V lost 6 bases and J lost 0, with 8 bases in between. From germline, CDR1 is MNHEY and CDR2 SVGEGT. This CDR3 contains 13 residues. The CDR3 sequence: CASRQHNQETQYF. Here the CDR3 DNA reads TGTGCCAGCAGACAGCACAACCAAGAGACCCAGTACTTC.